These 26 T cell receptor beta chains came from one sample sequenced in a study of blood T cell repertoires in COVID-19. Libraries were prepared by immunoSEQ multiplex PCR; TCRdb keeps only in-frame clonotypes and omits some of them. There are 120,000 to 150,000 clones in the sample; roughly 80% occur only once, and approximately 2.7% lies in the top ten. Input material: peripheral blood. These TCRs come from a woman aged 40 to 49 with active or convalescent COVID-19.

The J gene is TRBJ2-5, the V gene TRBV2, with unresolved D. CDR1 and CDR2 (germline): SNHLY, FYNNEI. Trimming took 6 bases from V and 0 from J, leaving 2 bases between them. CDR3 length: 11 residues. CDR3 sequence reads: CASSYQETQYF. The CDR3 DNA reads as TGTGCCAGCAGCTACCAAGAGACCCAGTACTTC.

The V and J genes are TRBV7-2 and TRBJ2-7; 9 bases agree with TRBD2. From germline, CDR1 is SGHTA and CDR2 FQGNSA. The CDR3 loop spans 15 amino acids. V shed 4 bases, J shed 2 bases, and the junction held 6 bases outside the gene matches. The DNA of the CDR3 is TGTGCCAGCAGCTACTCATTAGCGGGAGCCTACGAGCAGTACTTC. Residues: CASSYSLAGAYEQYF.

The rearrangement links TRBV27 to TRBJ2-7; TRBD1 matches 9 bases. In germline, CDR1 is MNHEY, CDR2 SMNVEV (reference sequence). V shed 6 bases, J shed 2 bases, and the junction held 5 bases outside the gene matches. The CDR3 is made up of 14 amino acids. The CDR3 nucleotides are TGTGCCAGCAGCCCGACAGGGGGGCCCTACGAGCAGTACTTC. Translating it yields CASSPTGGPYEQYF.

The V call is TRBV28, the J call TRBJ2-7; a possible D gene is TRBD1 (5 bases). This CDR3 spans 15 amino acids. From germline, CDR1 is MDHEN and CDR2 SYDVKM. Trimming shortened V by 6 bases and J by 0 bases, and 15 bases separated the two germline ends. The CDR3 spells CASSMDRTPSYEQYF. The CDR3 DNA follows: TGTGCCAGCAGCATGGACCGGACACCCTCCTACGAGCAGTACTTC.

V gene TRBV11-3 combines with J gene TRBJ2-2, with D perhaps matching TRBD2 (5 bases). There are 15 residues in the CDR3. Trimming took 5 bases from V and 5 from J, leaving 15 bases between them. The V gene's germline CDR1 is SGHNT and CDR2 YENEEA. The CDR3 spells CASSLAPGGTGELFF. The CDR3 DNA follows: TGTGCCAGCAGCCTAGCCCCAGGTGGGACCGGGGAGCTGTTTTTT.

V is TRBV27 and J is TRBJ1-6; D perhaps matches TRBD1 (5 bases). CDR3 size: 15 residues. Germline CDR1 is MNHEY and CDR2 is SMNVEV (reference sequence). V lost 1 base and J 4 bases, leaving 8 bases between the germline ends. For the CDR3, the DNA is TGTGCCAGCAGTTTATTGGGGCAGTATAATTCACCCCTCCACTTT. Amino acid sequence: CASSLLGQYNSPLHF.

The chain joins TRBV11-2 to TRBJ1-1, with 8 bases that match TRBD1. Germline trimming cut 6 bases from V and 3 bases from J; bases unmatched to any gene: 15. The CDR3 runs to 17 residues. Germline CDR1 and CDR2: SGHAT and FQNNGV. CDR3 residues: CASSYRGFFMRDTEAFF. In DNA form, the CDR3 reads TGTGCCAGCAGTTACAGGGGGTTTTTTATGAGGGACACTGAAGCTTTCTTT.

The gene calls are TRBV29-1 and TRBJ2-4; 11 bases agree with TRBD2. The V and J ends lost 4 bases and 2 bases, in that order; junction bases with no gene match: 4. CDR1 and CDR2 (germline): SQVTM, ANQGSEA. The CDR3 has 15 residues. CDR3 amino acids: CSVGTSGSSKNIQYF. The CDR3 DNA sequence: TGCAGCGTTGGGACTAGCGGGTCTTCCAAAAACATTCAGTACTTC.

The V and J genes are TRBV7-9 and TRBJ2-3; unclear D gene. CDR3 length: 14 residues. Germline V gene sequence: CDR1 SEHNR, CDR2 FQNEAQ (reference sequence). Between the trimmed V and J ends, which lost 5 bases and 6 bases, there was a span of 15 bases. The CDR3 DNA sequence: TGTGCCAGCAGCCCGTCCATGAGGCGGGATACGCAGTATTTT. Translated: CASSPSMRRDTQYF.

The V gene is TRBV10-2, the J gene TRBJ2-7, with 7 bases that match TRBD1. Germline CDR1 is WSHSY and CDR2 is SAAADI. The CDR3 is 11 amino acids. The V and J ends lost 4 bases and 13 bases, in that order; junction bases with no gene match: 7. The CDR3 sequence is CASSAGDSPYF. The CDR3 coding sequence is TGCGCCAGCAGTGCAGGGGACAGCCCCTACTTC.

The rearrangement uses TRBV6-1 and TRBJ1-4, with no clear D. CDR3 length: 15 amino acids. In germline, CDR1 is MNHNS, CDR2 SASEGT. V was pared by 1 base and J by 4 bases, with 10 bases between. CDR3 sequence: CASSEGLSINEKLFF. Written as DNA, the CDR3 is TGTGCCAGCAGTGAAGGGCTTAGCATTAATGAAAAACTGTTTTTT.

This rearrangement joins TRBV19 to TRBJ1-4; 7 bases fit TRBD1. The CDR3 contains 11 residues. From germline, CDR1 is LNHDA and CDR2 SQIVND (reference sequence). V gave up 4 bases and J gave up 13 bases; unmatched junction bases: 3. The CDR3 protein is CASSRAGGLFF. The CDR3 coding sequence is TGTGCCAGTAGTAGGGCAGGGGGACTGTTTTTT.

The chain uses TRBV7-2 and TRBJ1-5; 11 bases line up with TRBD1. The CDR3 spans 17 residues. Germline CDR1 and CDR2: SGHTA and FQGNSA. V shed 5 bases, J shed 6 bases, and the junction held 12 bases outside the gene matches. CDR3 amino acids: CASSLRDRGLGSQPQHF. In DNA, the CDR3 is TGTGCCAGCAGCCTCCGGGACAGGGGGTTAGGAAGTCAGCCCCAGCATTTT.

The rearrangement joins TRBV20-1 to TRBJ1-2, with D perhaps TRBD1 (5 bases). Looked up from germline, CDR1 is DFQATT and CDR2 is SNEGSKA (reference sequence). This CDR3 contains 10 residues. The CDR3 nucleotides are TGCAGAACAGGCTACTATGGCTACACCTTC. This sequence encodes CRTGYYGYTF.

This clone appeared a few times. The chain employs TRBV6-5 and TRBJ1-5, with a tentative D call TRBD1 (6 bases). The V end was cut by 7 bases, the J end by 3 bases, with 16 bases between. This CDR3 spans 15 amino acids. Germline lookup yields CDR1 MNHEY and CDR2 SVGAGI. The CDR3 DNA follows: TGTGCCAGCACCAAAACAACAGGGAACAATCAGCCCCAGCATTTT. This sequence encodes CASTKTTGNNQPQHF.

This clone was seen a single time. The V call is TRBV10-1, the J call TRBJ2-2, with D possibly TRBD2 on 5 matching bases. V was trimmed by 9 bases and J by 0 bases, leaving 8 bases between them. There are 13 residues in the CDR3. Germline V gene sequence: CDR1 WNHNN, CDR2 SYGVQD (reference sequence). The CDR3 nucleotides read TGCGCCAGTCGGGATGCGAACACCGGGGAGCTGTTTTTT. Amino acids: CASRDANTGELFF.

The J gene is TRBJ2-7, the V gene TRBV28; 11 bases align to TRBD1. The CDR3 contains 13 residues. V shed 7 bases, J shed 5 bases, and the junction held 4 bases outside the gene matches. In germline, CDR1 is MDHEN, CDR2 SYDVKM. This CDR3 is CASTPGQGDEQYF. The CDR3 nucleotides are TGTGCCAGCACCCCGGGACAGGGGGACGAGCAGTACTTC.

This clone is a singleton in its sample. This chain links TRBV30 with TRBJ1-4; TRBD1 aligns across 7 bases. The length of the CDR3 is 17 residues. Germline V gene lookup returns CDR1 GTSNPN and CDR2 SVGIG (reference sequence). J gave up 7 bases and V 0 bases, and 14 bases lay outside the gene matches. DNA of the CDR3: TGTGCCTGGAGTGTAAGGGGGAAGGGGGCGCACGGTGAAAAACTGTTTTTT. It yields the protein CAWSVRGKGAHGEKLFF.

The J gene is TRBJ1-2, the V gene TRBV27; no clear D. Trimming pared 7 bases from V and 4 bases from J, leaving 22 bases between. Germline CDR1 reads MNHEY; CDR2 reads SMNVEV (reference sequence). The CDR3 has 16 residues. The CDR3 coding sequence is TGTGCCAGCAACCCCGCCGGAGGAGCTTCGATCTATGGCTACACCTTC. Amino acids: CASNPAGGASIYGYTF.

Only a few counts were recorded for this clone. This chain links TRBV30 with TRBJ1-5; 7 bases map to TRBD1. The ends lost 0 bases at V and 6 bases at J; junction bases unmatched: 5. CDR1 and CDR2 (germline): GTSNPN, SVGIG (reference sequence). The CDR3 runs 14 residues. CDR3 protein: CAWSVQGGGQPQHF. CDR3 in DNA: TGTGCCTGGAGTGTACAAGGGGGCGGTCAGCCCCAGCATTTT.

The chain recombines TRBV18 with TRBJ1-4; unclear D gene. Trimming removed 4 bases at V and 6 bases at J, with 12 bases between. Germline V lookup: CDR1 KGHSH, CDR2 LQKENI. This CDR3 has 14 residues. CDR3 nucleotide sequence: TGTGCCAGCTCACGGGGAGGTGAAGATGAAAAACTGTTTTTT. Translation: CASSRGGEDEKLFF.

The CDR3 region is CASRSGQSADTQYF. CDR3 nucleotide sequence: TGCGCCAGCAGGTCAGGACAGAGCGCAGATACGCAGTATTTT. The chain uses TRBV10-1 and TRBJ2-3, with D possibly being TRBD1 (6 bases). The CDR3 runs 14 residues. Germline CDR1 is WNHNN and CDR2 is SYGVQD (reference sequence). V gave up 6 bases and J gave up 4 bases, with 14 bases separating them.

This chain connects TRBV6-2 or TRBV6-3 to TRBJ1-1; 9 nucleotides match TRBD1. Germline CDR1 and CDR2: MNHEY and SVGEGT. J was trimmed by 1 base and V by 5 bases; bases with no gene match: 8. This CDR3 spans 16 amino acids. The CDR3 loop is CASSGLQGAGNTEAFF. CDR3 DNA sequence: TGTGCCAGCAGTGGTTTACAGGGGGCGGGGAACACTGAAGCTTTCTTT.

The V and J genes are TRBV21-1 and TRBJ2-7; the table's D gene call, TRBD2, was not cross checked with the DNA. TRBV21-1 is annotated as a pseudogene. This CDR3 comprises 18 residues. CDR3 sequence: CASSRDVASGRAIDEQYF. The CDR3 coding sequence is TGTGCCAGCAGCAGGGACGTGGCTAGCGGGAGGGCCATAGACGAGCAGTACTTC.

The chain joins TRBV19 to TRBJ2-3; TRBD1 matches at 7 bases. Per the germline V gene, CDR1 is LNHDA and CDR2 is SQIVND (reference sequence). The V gene end was trimmed by 5 bases and the J gene end by 3 bases; junction bases not matched to a gene: 8. The CDR3 loop spans 15 amino acids. The DNA for the CDR3 is TGTGCCAGTAGTTCAGGGGGAGAAGTTACAGATACGCAGTATTTT. This translates into CASSSGGEVTDTQYF. The full variable domain, with the rest looked up from reference TRBV19 and TRBJ2-3, is DGGITQSPKYLFRKEGQNVTLSCEQNLNHDAMYWYRQDPGQGLRLIYYSQIVNDFQKGDIAEGYSVSREKKESFPLTVTSAQKNPTAFYLCASSSGGEVTDTQYFGPGTRLTVL.

V gene TRBV5-1 combines with J gene TRBJ2-3; possible D gene TRBD2, 5 bases. The CDR3 runs to 15 residues. Deletions cut 1 base from V and 2 bases from J, with 11 bases between. Germline-derived CDR1 and CDR2 are SGHRS and YFSETQ. Here the CDR3 DNA reads TGCGCCAGCAGCTTGTCCGGGGATAACACAGATACGCAGTATTTT. Translation gives CASSLSGDNTDTQYF.